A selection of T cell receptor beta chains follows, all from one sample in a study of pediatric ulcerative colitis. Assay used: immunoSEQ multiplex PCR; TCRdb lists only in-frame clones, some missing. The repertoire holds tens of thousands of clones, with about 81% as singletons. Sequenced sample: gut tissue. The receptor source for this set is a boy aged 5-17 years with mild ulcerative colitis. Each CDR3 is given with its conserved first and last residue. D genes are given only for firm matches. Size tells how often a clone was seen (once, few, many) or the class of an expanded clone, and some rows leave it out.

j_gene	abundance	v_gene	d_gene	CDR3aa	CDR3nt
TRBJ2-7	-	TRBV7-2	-	CASSLGLMNEQYF	TGTGCCAGCAGCTTGGGACTGATGAACGAGCAGTACTTC
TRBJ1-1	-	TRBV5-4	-	CASSLIRDQTNTEAFF	TGTGCCAGCAGCTTGATTCGCGATCAAACGAACACTGAAGCTTTCTTT
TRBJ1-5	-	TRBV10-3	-	CAISESKGYQPQHF	TGTGCCATCAGTGAGTCTAAGGGTTATCAGCCCCAGCATTTT
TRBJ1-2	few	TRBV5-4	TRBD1	CASSPSQGAWYGYTF	TGTGCCAGCAGCCCATCCCAGGGGGCTTGGTATGGCTACACCTTC
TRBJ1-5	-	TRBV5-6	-	CASSLGTELNQPQHF	TGTGCCAGCAGCTTGGGGACAGAGCTCAATCAGCCCCAGCATTTT
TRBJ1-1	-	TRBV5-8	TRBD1	CASSRDRDTEAFF	TGTGCCAGCAGTCGGGACAGGGACACTGAAGCTTTCTTT
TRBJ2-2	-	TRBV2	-	CASNGPGMGTGELFF	TGTGCCAGCAATGGCCCAGGGATGGGGACCGGGGAGCTGTTTTTT
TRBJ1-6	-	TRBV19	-	CASGDRGYNSPLHF	TGTGCCAGCGGGGATCGGGGCTATAATTCACCCCTCCACTTT
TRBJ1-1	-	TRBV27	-	CASSLYRAPREAFF	TGTGCCAGCAGTTTATACAGGGCGCCCCGGGAAGCTTTCTTT
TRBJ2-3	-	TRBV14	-	CASSQDFQGADTQYF	TGTGCCAGCAGCCAAGATTTCCAGGGTGCAGATACGCAGTATTTT
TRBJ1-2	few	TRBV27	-	CARNINRKNGYTF	TGTGCCAGAAATATTAACAGGAAGAATGGCTACACCTTC
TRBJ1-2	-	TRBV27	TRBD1	CASSSDRVFYGYTF	TGTGCCAGCAGTTCGGACAGGGTCTTCTATGGCTACACCTTC
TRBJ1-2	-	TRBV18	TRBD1	CASSPGQGDLYGYTF	TGTGCCAGCTCCCCGGGACAGGGGGACCTCTATGGCTACACCTTC
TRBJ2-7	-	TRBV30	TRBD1	CAWDTGTGSYEQYF	TGTGCCTGGGATACCGGGACAGGTAGTTACGAGCAGTACTTC
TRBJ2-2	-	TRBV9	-	CASSVVSKIIVAGELFF	TGTGCCAGCAGCGTAGTATCGAAAATAATCGTGGCCGGGGAGCTGTTTTTT
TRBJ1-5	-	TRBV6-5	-	CASSHYWGSNQPQHF	TGTGCCAGCAGTCACTACTGGGGTAGCAATCAGCCCCAGCATTTT
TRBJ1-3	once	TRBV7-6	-	CASSLAWRGDSGNTIYF	TGTGCCAGCAGCTTAGCGTGGAGAGGGGACTCTGGAAACACCATATATTTT
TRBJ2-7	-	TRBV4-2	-	CASSQDWNQADEQYF	TGTGCCAGCAGCCAAGATTGGAACCAAGCAGACGAGCAGTACTTC
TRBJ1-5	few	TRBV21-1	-	CASSKGQPQHF	TGTGCCAGCAGCAAAGGGCAGCCCCAGCATTTT
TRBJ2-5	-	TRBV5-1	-	CASSLGPRGTQETQYF	TGCGCCAGCAGCTTGGGGCCCAGAGGGACGCAAGAGACCCAGTACTTC
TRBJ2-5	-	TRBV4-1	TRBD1	CASSPVWTGTETQYF	TGCGCCAGCAGCCCAGTCTGGACAGGGACTGAGACCCAGTACTTC
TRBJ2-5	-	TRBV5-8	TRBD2	CASTYLGGGETQYF	TGTGCCAGCACCTACCTGGGCGGGGGAGAGACCCAGTACTTC
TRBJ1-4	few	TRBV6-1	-	CASSWGLAEKLFF	TGTGCCAGCAGCTGGGGCTTGGCGGAAAAACTGTTTTTT
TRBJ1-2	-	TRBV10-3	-	CAISPSRGNYGYTF	TGTGCCATCAGTCCCTCGAGGGGGAACTATGGCTACACCTTC
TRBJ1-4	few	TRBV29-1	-	CSAAAGMNEKLFF	TGCAGCGCCGCGGCAGGTATGAATGAAAAACTGTTTTTT
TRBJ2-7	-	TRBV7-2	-	CASSLGHLYSYEQYF	TGTGCCAGCAGCTTAGGGCACCTGTACTCCTACGAGCAGTACTTC
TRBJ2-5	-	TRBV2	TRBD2	CASSGTSGGPIGAQYF	TGTGCCAGCAGTGGGACTAGCGGGGGGCCTATTGGGGCCCAGTACTTC
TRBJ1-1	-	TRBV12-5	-	CASGWRRQLETEAFF	TGTGCTAGTGGTTGGCGAAGACAACTCGAGACTGAAGCTTTCTTT
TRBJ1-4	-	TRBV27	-	CASSGDGRNRPTNEKLFF	TGTGCCAGCAGTGGGGACGGACGAAACCGACCCACTAATGAAAAACTGTTTTTT
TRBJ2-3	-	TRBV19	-	CASGGLADTQYF	TGTGCCAGTGGCGGGTTGGCAGATACGCAGTATTTT
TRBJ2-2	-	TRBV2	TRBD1	CASSEAGTGGLAGELFF	TGTGCCAGCAGTGAAGCCGGGACAGGGGGACTGGCCGGGGAGCTGTTTTTT
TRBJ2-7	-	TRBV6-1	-	CASSQGSSSYEQYF	TGTGCCAGCAGCCAGGGTTCTAGCTCCTACGAGCAGTACTTC
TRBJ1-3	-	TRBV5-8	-	CASSLFGWRSAGNTIYF	TGTGCCAGCAGCTTATTCGGTTGGCGGTCGGCAGGAAACACCATATATTTT
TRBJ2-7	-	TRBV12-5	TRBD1	CASGPGQGFYEQYF	TGTGCTAGTGGTCCGGGACAGGGGTTCTACGAGCAGTACTTC
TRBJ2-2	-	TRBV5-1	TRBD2	CASRRGLEETGELFF	TGCGCCAGCAGACGAGGACTAGAGGAAACCGGGGAGCTGTTTTTT
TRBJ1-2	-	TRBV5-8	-	CASSLGGGRGYGYTF	TGTGCCAGCAGCCTGGGCGGGGGGCGCGGCTATGGCTACACCTTC
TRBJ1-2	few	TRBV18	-	CASSPPITDYGYTF	TGTGCCAGCTCACCACCCATCACGGATTATGGCTACACCTTC
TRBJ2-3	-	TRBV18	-	CASSSTDTQYF	TGTGCCAGCTCTAGCACAGATACGCAGTATTTT
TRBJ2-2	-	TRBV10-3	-	CAISRDGWNTGELFF	TGTGCCATCAGCCGGGACGGATGGAACACCGGGGAGCTGTTTTTT
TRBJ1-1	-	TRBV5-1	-	CASSLDAMNTEAFF	TGCGCCAGCAGCTTGGACGCTATGAACACTGAAGCTTTCTTT
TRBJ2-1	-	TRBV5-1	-	CASSLRGQAAFF	TGCGCCAGCAGCTTGAGAGGCCAGGCGGCGTTCTTC
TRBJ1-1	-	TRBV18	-	CASSPPGGGWTEAFF	TGTGCCAGCTCACCACCGGGGGGAGGATGGACTGAAGCTTTCTTT
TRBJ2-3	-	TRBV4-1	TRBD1	CASSLTVTGGKDTQYF	TGCGCCAGCAGCCTTACCGTAACAGGGGGGAAAGATACGCAGTATTTT
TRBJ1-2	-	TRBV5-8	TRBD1	CASSPGQVYGYTF	TGTGCCAGCAGCCCTGGACAGGTCTATGGCTACACCTTC
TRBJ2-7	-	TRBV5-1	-	CASSPNIGGYSYEQYF	TGCGCCAGCAGCCCCAACATTGGAGGGTACTCCTACGAGCAGTACTTC
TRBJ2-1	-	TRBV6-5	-	CASSYHTGSEQFF	TGTGCCAGCAGTTACCATACAGGGAGTGAGCAGTTCTTC
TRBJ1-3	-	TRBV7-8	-	CASSLFPGRNTIYF	TGTGCCAGCAGCTTATTCCCCGGAAGAAACACCATATATTTT
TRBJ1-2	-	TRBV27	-	CASSTIPFYGYTF	TGTGCCAGCAGTACCATACCCTTCTATGGCTACACCTTC
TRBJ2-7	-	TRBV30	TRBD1	CAWSADRAEQYF	TGTGCCTGGAGTGCGGACAGGGCCGAGCAGTACTTC
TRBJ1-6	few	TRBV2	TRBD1	CASSGLGTDNSPLHF	TGTGCCAGCAGTGGATTGGGGACAGATAATTCACCCCTCCACTTT
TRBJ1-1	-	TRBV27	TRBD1	CASSSYLPGGSQGLNTEAFF	TGTGCCAGCAGTTCTTATTTACCAGGGGGCTCCCAAGGATTGAACACTGAAGCTTTCTTT
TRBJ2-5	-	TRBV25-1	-	CASSEREGIQETQYF	TGTGCCAGCAGTGAACGCGAGGGGATACAAGAGACCCAGTACTTC
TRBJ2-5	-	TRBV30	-	CAIRRALQETQYF	TGTGCCATTAGAAGGGCTCTCCAAGAGACCCAGTACTTC
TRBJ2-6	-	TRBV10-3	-	CAISESPIRGTGANVLTF	TGTGCCATCAGTGAGTCCCCTATTAGGGGGACTGGGGCCAACGTCCTGACTTTC